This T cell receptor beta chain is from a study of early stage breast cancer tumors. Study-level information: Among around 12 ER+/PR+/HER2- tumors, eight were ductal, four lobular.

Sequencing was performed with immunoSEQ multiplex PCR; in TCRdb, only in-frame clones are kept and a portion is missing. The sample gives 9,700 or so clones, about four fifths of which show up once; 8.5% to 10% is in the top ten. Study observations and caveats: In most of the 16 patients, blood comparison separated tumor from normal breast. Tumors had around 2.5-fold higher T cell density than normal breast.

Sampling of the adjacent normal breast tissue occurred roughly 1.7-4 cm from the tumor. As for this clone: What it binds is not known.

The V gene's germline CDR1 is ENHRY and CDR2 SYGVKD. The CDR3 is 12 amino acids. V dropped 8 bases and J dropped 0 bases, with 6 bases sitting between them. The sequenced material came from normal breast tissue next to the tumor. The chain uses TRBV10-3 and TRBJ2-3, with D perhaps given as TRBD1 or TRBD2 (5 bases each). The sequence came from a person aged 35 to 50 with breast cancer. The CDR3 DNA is TGTGCCATCGGGGGTAGCACAGATACGCAGTATTTT. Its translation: CAIGGSTDTQYF.